The clone carrying this TCR beta chain is labeled as medium-sized. Prior to thyroid surgery, none of the patients had received any treatment. This specimen comes from a study of metastatic and nonmetastatic thyroid tumors. TCRdb used MiXCR to call clones anew from the PCR reads. The sample lists about 16,000 clones, around a third occurring once. This CDR3 is 14 amino acids long. V shed 5 bases, J shed 6 bases, and the junction held 10 bases outside the gene matches. Germline CDR1 is DFQATT and CDR2 is SNEGSKA (reference sequence). The chain is built from TRBV20-1 and TRBJ2-3; 8 nucleotides line up with TRBD2. The sequenced material came from tumor tissue. The sequence was collected from a male donor with papillary thyroid cancer or a benign thyroid nodule (not recorded which). Some clones in this sample may be carry-over from other donors' samples. CDR3 bases: TGCAGTGCTGCCGAAGGCGGGGGGCTTGATACGCAGTATTTT. Encoded protein: CSAAEGGGLDTQYF.